This TCR beta chain was profiled in a study of blood T cell repertoires in COVID-19. This CDR3 region has 14 residues. V lost 4 bases and J 5 bases, leaving 15 bases between the germline ends. Germline V CDR1 and CDR2: SGHRS, YFSETQ. As handled by the study authors: Using reference gene primer amplification, nucleated cell counts were estimated. Data came from immunoSEQ multiplex PCR; TCRdb stores just in-frame clones and leaves some out. That table furnishes V, J and clone size, whereas the DNA furnished D and trimming. The data hold around 64,000 clones, with around 86% observed a single time. The sequenced sample was peripheral blood. The receptor comes from a man in his fifties or sixties with active COVID-19. The chain joins TRBV5-1 to TRBJ2-5; D may be TRBD2 (5 bases). CDR3 DNA sequence: TGCGCCAGCAGCCCGGACGGGATTCGGGAGACCCAGTACTTC. It is translated as CASSPDGIRETQYF. Full variable domain (rest looked up from reference TRBV5-1 and TRBJ2-5): KAGVTQTPRYLIKTRGQQVTLSCSPISGHRSVSWYQQTPGQGLQFLFEYFSETQRNKGNFPGRFSGRQFSNSRSEMNVSTLELGDSALYLCASSPDGIRETQYFGPGTRLLVL.